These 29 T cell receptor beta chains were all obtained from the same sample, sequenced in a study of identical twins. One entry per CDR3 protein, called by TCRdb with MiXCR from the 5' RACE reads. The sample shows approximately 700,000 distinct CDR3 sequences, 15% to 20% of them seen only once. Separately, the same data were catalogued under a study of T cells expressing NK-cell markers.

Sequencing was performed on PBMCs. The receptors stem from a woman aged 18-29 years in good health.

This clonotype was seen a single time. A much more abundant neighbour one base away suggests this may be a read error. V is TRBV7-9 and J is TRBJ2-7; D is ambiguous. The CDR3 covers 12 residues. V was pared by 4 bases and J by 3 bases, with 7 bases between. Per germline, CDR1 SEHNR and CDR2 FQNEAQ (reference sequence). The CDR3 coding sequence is TGTGCCAGCAGCTCCGCGAACTACGAGCAGTACTTC. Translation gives CASSSANYEQYF.

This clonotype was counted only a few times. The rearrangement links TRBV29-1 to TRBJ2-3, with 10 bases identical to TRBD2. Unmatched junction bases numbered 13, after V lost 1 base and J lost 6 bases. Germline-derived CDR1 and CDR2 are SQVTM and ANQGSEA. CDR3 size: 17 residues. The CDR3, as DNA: TGCAGCGTTGAAGCCTGGACTAGCGGAAGGGCGGGGGATACGCAGTATTTT. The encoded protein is CSVEAWTSGRAGDTQYF.

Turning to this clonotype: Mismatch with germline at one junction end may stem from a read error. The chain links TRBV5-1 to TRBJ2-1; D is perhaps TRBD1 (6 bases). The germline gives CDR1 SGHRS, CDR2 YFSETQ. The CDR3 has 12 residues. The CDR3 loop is CASSSRGDGGDF. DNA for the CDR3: TGCGCCAGCAGCTCCCGTGGAGATGGGGGCGACTTC. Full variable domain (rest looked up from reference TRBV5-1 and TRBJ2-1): KAGVTQTPRYLIKTRGQQVTLSCSPISGHRSVSWYQQTPGQGLQFLFEYFSETQRNKGNFPGRFSGRQFSNSRSEMNVSTLELGDSALYLCASSSRGDGGDFGPGTRLTVL.

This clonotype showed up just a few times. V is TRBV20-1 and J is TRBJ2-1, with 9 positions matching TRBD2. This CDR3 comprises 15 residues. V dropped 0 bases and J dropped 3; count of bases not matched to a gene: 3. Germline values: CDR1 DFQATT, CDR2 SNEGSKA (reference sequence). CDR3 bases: TGCAGTGCTAGAGATTTGCGGGGGGGCTACAATGAGCAGTTCTTC. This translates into CSARDLRGGYNEQFF.

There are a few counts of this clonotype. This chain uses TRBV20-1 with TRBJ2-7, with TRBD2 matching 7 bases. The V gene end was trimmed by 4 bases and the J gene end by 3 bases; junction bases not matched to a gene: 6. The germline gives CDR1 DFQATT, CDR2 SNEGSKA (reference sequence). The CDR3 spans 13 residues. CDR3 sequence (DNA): TGCAGTGCTAAAGTCCAGCGGGACTACGAGCAGTACTTC. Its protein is CSAKVQRDYEQYF.

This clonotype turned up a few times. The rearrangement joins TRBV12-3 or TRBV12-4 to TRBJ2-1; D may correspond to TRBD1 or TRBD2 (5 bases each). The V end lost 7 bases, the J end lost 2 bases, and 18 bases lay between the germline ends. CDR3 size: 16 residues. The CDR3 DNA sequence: TGTGCCAGCATTGGGGGAGTTTACTTCGCCTACAATGAGCAGTTCTTC. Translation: CASIGGVYFAYNEQFF.

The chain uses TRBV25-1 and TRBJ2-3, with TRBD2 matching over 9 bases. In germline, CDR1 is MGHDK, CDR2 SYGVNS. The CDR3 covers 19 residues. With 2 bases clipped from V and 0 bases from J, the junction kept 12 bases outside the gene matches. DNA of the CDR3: TGTGCCAGCAGTGAAAAGTGGCGGGAGGGGAACACTAGCACAGATACGCAGTATTTT. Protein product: CASSEKWREGNTSTDTQYF.

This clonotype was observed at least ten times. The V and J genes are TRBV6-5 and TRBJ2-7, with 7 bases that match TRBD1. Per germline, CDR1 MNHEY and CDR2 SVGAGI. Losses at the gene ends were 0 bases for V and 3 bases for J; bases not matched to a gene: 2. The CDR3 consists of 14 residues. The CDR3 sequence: CASSYSRDSYEQYF. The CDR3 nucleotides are TGTGCCAGCAGTTACTCACGGGACAGCTACGAGCAGTACTTC.

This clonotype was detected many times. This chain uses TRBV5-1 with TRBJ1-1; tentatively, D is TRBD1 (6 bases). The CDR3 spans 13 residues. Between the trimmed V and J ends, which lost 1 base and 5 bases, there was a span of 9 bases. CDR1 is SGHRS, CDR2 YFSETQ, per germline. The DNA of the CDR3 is TGCGCCAGCAGCTTGAGTCAGGGGACTGAAGCTTTCTTT. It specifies CASSLSQGTEAFF.

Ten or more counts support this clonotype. CDR3 coding DNA: TGTGCCATCAGTGAGTCTTGGCGGGAGAGGTCCTACGAGCAGTACTTC. Protein: CAISESWRERSYEQYF. The rearrangement links TRBV10-3 to TRBJ2-7; 7 positions agree with TRBD2. The germline V gene encodes CDR1 ENHRY and CDR2 SYGVKD. V lost 0 bases, J lost 1 base, and 6 bases stayed unmatched. There are 16 residues in the CDR3.

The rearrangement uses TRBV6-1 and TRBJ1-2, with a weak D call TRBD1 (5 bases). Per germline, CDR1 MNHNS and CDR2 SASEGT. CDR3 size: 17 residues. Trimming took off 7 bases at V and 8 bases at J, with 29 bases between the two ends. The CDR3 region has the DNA TGTGCCAGCAAACCTTTTATAATTCAGGGCCTGGCTAGGGGCTACACCTTC. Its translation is CASKPFIIQGLARGYTF.

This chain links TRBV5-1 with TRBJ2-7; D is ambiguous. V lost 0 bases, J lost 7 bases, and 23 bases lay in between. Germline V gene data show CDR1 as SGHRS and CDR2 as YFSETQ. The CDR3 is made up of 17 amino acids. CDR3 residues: CASSLVSARIGLLEQYF. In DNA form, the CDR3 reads TGCGCCAGCAGCTTGGTTTCGGCCCGGATTGGGTTACTGGAGCAGTACTTC.

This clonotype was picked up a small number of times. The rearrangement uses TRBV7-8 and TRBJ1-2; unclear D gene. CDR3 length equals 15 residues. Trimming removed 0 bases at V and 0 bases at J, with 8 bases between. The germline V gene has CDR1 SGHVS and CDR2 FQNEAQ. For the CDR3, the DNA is TGTGCCAGCAGCTTAGCGCAGAAAACTAACTATGGCTACACCTTC. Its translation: CASSLAQKTNYGYTF.

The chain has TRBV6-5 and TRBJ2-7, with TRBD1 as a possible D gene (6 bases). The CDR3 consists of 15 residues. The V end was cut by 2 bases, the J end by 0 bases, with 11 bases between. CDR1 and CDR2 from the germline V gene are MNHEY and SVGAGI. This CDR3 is CASSYAYRVSYEQYF. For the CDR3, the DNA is TGTGCCAGCAGTTACGCCTACAGGGTCTCCTACGAGCAGTACTTC.

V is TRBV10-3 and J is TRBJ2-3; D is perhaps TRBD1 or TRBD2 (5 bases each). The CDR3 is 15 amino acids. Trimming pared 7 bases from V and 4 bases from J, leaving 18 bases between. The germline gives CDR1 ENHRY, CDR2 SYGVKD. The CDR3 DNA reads TGTGCCATCACTACCGGGACCGAGGTCGCAGATACGCAGTATTTT. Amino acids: CAITTGTEVADTQYF.

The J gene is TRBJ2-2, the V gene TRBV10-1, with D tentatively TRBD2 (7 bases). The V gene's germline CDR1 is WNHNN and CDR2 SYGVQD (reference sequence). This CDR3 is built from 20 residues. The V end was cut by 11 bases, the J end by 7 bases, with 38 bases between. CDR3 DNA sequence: TGCGCCGGGAAACAGGGAGAGGCCCCCGTTTGGGGGAGGGCCAACGGGGAGCTGTTTTTT. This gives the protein CAGKQGEAPVWGRANGELFF.

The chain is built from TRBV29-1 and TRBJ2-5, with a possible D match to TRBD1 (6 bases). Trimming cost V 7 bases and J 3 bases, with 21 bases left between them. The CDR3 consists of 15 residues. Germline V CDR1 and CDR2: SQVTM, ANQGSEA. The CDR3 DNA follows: TGCAGCGCCTATACAGGGAAGGCAGGGGAAGAGACCCAGTACTTC. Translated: CSAYTGKAGEETQYF. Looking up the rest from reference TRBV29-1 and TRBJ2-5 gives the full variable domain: SAVISQKPSRDICQRGTSLTIQCQVDSQVTMMFWYRQQPGQSLTLIATANQGSEATYESGFVIDKFPISRPNLTFSTLTVSNMSPEDSSIYLCSAYTGKAGEETQYFGPGTRLLVL.

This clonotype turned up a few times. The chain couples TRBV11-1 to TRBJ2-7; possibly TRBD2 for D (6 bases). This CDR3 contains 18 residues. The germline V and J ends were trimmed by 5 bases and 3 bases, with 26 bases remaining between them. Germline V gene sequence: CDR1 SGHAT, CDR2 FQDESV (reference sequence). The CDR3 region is CASSPRRGFGARFYEQYF. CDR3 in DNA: TGTGCCAGCAGCCCTCGGAGGGGTTTTGGGGCCAGATTCTACGAGCAGTACTTC.

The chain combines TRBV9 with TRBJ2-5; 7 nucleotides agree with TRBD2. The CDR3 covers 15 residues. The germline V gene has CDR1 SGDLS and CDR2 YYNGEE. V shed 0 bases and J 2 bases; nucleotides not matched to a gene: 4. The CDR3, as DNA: TGTGCCAGCAGCGTAGCAGGACTAGAGCAAGAGACCCAGTACTTC. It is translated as CASSVAGLEQETQYF. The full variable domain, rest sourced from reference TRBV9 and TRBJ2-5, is DSGVTQTPKHLITATGQRVTLRCSPRSGDLSVYWYQQSLDQGLQFLIQYYNGEERAKGNILERFSAQQFPDLHSELNLSSLELGDSALYFCASSVAGLEQETQYFGPGTRLLVL.

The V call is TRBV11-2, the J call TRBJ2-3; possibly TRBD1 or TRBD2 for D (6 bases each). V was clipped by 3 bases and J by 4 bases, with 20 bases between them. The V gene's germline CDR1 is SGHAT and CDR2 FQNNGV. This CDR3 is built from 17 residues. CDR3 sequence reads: CASSFPLWGASADTQYF. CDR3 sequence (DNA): TGTGCCAGCAGCTTTCCCCTTTGGGGGGCGTCTGCAGATACGCAGTATTTT.

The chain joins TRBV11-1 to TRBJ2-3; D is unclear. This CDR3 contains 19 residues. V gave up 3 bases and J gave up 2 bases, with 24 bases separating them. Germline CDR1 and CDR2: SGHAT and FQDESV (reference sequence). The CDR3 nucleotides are TGTGCCAGCAGCTTCCCTGTTATCACAAAACTTACTTACACAGATACGCAGTATTTT. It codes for CASSFPVITKLTYTDTQYF. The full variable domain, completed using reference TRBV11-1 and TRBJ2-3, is EAEVAQSPRYKITEKSQAVAFWCDPISGHATLYWYRQILGQGPELLVQFQDESVVDDSQLPKDRFSAERLKGVDSTLKIQPAELGDSAMYLCASSFPVITKLTYTDTQYFGPGTRLTVL.

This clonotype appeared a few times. CDR3 coding DNA: TGTGCCAGCAGCTTCGGCCCGTTGGAGCAGTTCTTC. This encodes CASSFGPLEQFF. The J gene is TRBJ2-1, the V gene TRBV11-3; D unclear. The CDR3 is 12 residues long. The germline CDR1 and CDR2 sequences are SGHNT and YENEEA. V lost 3 bases and J 10 bases, leaving 10 bases between the germline ends.

This chain's CDR3 is CASSLGGGYQTSYNEQFF. The CDR3 DNA sequence: TGCGCCAGCAGCTTGGGAGGGGGCTATCAAACGTCCTACAATGAGCAGTTCTTC. The rearrangement joins TRBV5-1 to TRBJ2-1, with 7 bases that match TRBD1. Trimming cost V 0 bases and J 1 base; bases outside gene matches: 10. This CDR3 region has 18 residues. Germline CDR1 is SGHRS and CDR2 is YFSETQ.

CDR3 loop: CASRIRTSTGELFF. CDR3 bases: TGTGCCAGCAGAATCCGGACTAGTACCGGGGAGCTGTTTTTT. The chain uses TRBV6-2 or TRBV6-3 and TRBJ2-2; the match to TRBD2 covers 7 bases. The V gene's germline CDR1 is MNHEY and CDR2 SVGEGT. V dropped 6 bases and J dropped 5; count of bases not matched to a gene: 6. There are 14 residues in the CDR3.

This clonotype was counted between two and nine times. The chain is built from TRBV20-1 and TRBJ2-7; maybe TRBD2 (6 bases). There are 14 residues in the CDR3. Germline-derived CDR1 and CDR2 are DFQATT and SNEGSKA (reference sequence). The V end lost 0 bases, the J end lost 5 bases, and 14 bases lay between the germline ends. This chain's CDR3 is CSARDFGGADEQYF. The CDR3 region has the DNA TGCAGTGCTAGAGATTTCGGGGGTGCCGACGAGCAGTACTTC.

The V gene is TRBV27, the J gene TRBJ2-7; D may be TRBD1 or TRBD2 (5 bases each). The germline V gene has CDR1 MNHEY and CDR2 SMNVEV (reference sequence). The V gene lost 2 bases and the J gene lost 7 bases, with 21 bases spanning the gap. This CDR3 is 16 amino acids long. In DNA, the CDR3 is TGTGCCAGCAGTTTAAATCGCCAGGCTGGGGACGGAGAGCAGTACTTC. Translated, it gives CASSLNRQAGDGEQYF.

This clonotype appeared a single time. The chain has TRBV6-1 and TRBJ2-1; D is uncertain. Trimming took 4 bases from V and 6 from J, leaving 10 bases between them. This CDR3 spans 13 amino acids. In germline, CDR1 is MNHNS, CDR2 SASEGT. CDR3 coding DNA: TGTGCCAGCAGTGGAGTAGTTTTCAATGAGCAGTTCTTC. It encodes CASSGVVFNEQFF.

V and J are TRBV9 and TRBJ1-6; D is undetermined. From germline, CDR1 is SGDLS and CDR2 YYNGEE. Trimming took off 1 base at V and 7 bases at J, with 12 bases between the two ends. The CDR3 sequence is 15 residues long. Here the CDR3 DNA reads TGTGCCAGCAGCGTAAGTCTGGGCCAGAATTCACCCCTCCACTTT. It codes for CASSVSLGQNSPLHF.

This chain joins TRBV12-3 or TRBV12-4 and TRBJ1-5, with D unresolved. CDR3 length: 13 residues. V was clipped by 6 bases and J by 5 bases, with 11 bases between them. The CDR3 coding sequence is TGTGCCAGCAGCCCCAGGATGCATCAGCCCCAGCATTTT. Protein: CASSPRMHQPQHF.